Sequencing of this T cell receptor (beta chain) was carried out in a study of untreated major depressive disorder. Study-wide results and limits: Differences in TRBV25-01 and TRBV02-01 usage did not reach significance.

Worth noting for this clone: Its specificity is unknown.

The CDR3 has 14 amino acids. Germline CDR1 and CDR2: MNHEY and SVGAGI. Trimming pared 0 bases from V and 2 bases from J, leaving 7 bases between. Profiling relied on immunoSEQ multiplex PCR, and the TCRdb table lists in-frame clones only, not all of them. The sample holds tens of thousands of clones; about 93% are singletons and the top ten take approximately 0.32%. CD4+ T cell purity was typically about 95%. The rearrangement joins TRBV6-5 to TRBJ1-1, with D unclear. The TCR comes from a young man in good health. Sequenced sample: CD4+ T cells from PBMCs. The CDR3 spells CASSYSPDNTEAFF. CDR3 nucleotide sequence: TGTGCCAGCAGTTACTCGCCGGACAACACTGAAGCTTTCTTT.